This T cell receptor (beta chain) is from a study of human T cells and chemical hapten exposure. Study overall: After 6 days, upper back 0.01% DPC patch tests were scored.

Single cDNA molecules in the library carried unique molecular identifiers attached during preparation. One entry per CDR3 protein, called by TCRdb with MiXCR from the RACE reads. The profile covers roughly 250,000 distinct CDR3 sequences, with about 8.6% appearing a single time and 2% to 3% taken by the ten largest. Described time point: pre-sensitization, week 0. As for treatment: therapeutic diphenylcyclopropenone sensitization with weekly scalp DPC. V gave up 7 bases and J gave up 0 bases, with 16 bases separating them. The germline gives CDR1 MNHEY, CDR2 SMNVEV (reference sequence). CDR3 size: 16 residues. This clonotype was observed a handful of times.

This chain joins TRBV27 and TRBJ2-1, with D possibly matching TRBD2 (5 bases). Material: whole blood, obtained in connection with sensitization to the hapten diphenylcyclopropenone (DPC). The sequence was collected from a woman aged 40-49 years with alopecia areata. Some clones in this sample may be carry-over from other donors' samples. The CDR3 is CASTPALALSYNEQFF. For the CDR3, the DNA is TGTGCCAGCACTCCGGCGTTAGCGCTCTCCTACAATGAGCAGTTCTTC.